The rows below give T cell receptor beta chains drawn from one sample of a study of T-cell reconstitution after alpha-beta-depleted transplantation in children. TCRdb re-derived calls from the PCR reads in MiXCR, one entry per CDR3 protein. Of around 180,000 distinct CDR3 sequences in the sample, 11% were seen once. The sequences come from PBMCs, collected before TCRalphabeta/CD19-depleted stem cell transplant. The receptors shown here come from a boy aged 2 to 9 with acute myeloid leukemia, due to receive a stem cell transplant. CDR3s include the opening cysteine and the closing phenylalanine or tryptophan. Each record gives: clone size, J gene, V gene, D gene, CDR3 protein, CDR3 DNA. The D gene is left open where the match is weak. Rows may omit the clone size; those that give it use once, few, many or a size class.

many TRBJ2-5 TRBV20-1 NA CSARRITWQETQYF TGCAGTGCTCGACGAATTACGTGGCAAGAGACCCAGTACTTC
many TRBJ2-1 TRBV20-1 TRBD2 CSATPGLEPYNEQFF TGCAGTGCTACCCCCGGACTAGAACCCTACAATGAGCAGTTCTTC
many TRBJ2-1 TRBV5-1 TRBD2 CASSVAGYNEQFF TGCGCCAGCAGCGTAGCGGGGTACAATGAGCAGTTCTTC
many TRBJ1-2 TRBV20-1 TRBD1 CSASHRGQDGYTF TGCAGTGCTAGCCACAGGGGGCAGGATGGCTACACCTTC
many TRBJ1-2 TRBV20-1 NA CSPDSPDYGYTF TGCAGTCCCGACAGTCCCGACTATGGCTACACCTTC
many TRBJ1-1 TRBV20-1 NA CSASGPNTEAFF TGCAGTGCTAGTGGACCAAACACTGAAGCTTTCTTT
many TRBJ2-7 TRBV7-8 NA CASRPSRGSYEQYF TGTGCCAGCAGGCCGTCCAGGGGCTCCTACGAGCAGTACTTC
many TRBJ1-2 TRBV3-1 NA CASSPFGAKYGYTF TGTGCCAGCAGTCCTTTTGGGGCTAAGTATGGCTACACCTTC
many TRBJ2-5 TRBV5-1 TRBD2 CASSLGAGTQETQYF TGCGCCAGCAGCTTGGGAGCGGGGACCCAAGAGACCCAGTACTTC
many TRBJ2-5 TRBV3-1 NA CASSQAGAVQETQYF TGTGCCAGCAGCCAAGCAGGGGCAGTCCAAGAGACCCAGTACTTC
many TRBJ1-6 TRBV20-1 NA CSARDRFSPLHF TGCAGTGCTAGAGATCGGTTTTCACCCCTCCACTTT
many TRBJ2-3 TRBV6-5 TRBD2 CASSYGTRGGTDTQYF TGTGCCAGCAGTTACGGGACTAGGGGAGGCACAGATACGCAGTATTTT
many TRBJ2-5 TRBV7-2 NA CASSLWGWETQYF TGTGCCAGCAGCTTATGGGGCTGGGAGACCCAGTACTTC
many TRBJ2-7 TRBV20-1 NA CSASLNEQYF TGCAGTGCTAGTCTGAACGAGCAGTACTTC
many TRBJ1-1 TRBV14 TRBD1 CASSPYGTGSSEAFF TGTGCCAGCAGCCCATACGGGACAGGGAGCTCTGAAGCTTTCTTT
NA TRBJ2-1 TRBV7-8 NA CASSSTTINEQFF TGTGCCAGCAGCTCGACGACTATCAATGAGCAGTTCTTC
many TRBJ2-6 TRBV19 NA CASSTGPSSGANVLTF TGTGCCAGTAGTACAGGTCCCAGCTCTGGGGCCAACGTCCTGACTTTC
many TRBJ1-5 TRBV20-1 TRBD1 CSARGVPGQGPSNQPQHF TGCAGTGCTAGAGGGGTCCCCGGACAGGGACCGAGCAATCAGCCCCAGCATTTT
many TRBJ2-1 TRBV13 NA CASSLKGYNEQFF TGTGCCAGCAGCCTCAAGGGCTACAATGAGCAGTTCTTC
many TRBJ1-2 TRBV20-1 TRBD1 CSAETGDNGYTF TGCAGTGCCGAAACAGGGGATAATGGCTACACCTTC
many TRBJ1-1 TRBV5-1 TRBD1 CASSGGQGSTEAFF TGCGCCAGCAGCGGGGGACAGGGTAGCACTGAAGCTTTCTTT